Shown below are 8 T cell receptor beta chains from a single sample sequenced in a study of T cell changes during pregnancy in multiple sclerosis. The protocol was immunoSEQ multiplex PCR, while the TCRdb copy is restricted to in-frame clones and leaves out a portion. The table shows approximately 53,000 clones, with around 90% occurring only once. The sequences come from CD4+ T cells from peripheral blood mononuclear cells, collected before pregnancy. All receptors come from a female donor with multiple sclerosis, enrolled in a pregnancy study.

The CDR3 sequence is CASRGRQILYEQYF. The DNA for the CDR3 is TGTGCCAGCAGGGGCAGACAGATACTATACGAGCAGTACTTC. The chain uses TRBV2 and TRBJ2-7; D may be TRBD1 (5 bases). The ends were cut back, 6 bases at V and 4 bases at J, with 16 bases in the middle. The CDR3 is 14 amino acids. CDR1 is SNHLY, CDR2 FYNNEI, per germline.

The V gene is TRBV19, the J gene TRBJ2-3; D perhaps matches TRBD1 (5 bases). The germline V and J ends were trimmed by 4 bases and 3 bases, with 17 bases remaining between them. Germline CDR1 and CDR2: LNHDA and SQIVND (reference sequence). The CDR3 runs to 16 residues. CDR3 nucleotide sequence: TGTGCCAGTAGTACCCGACAGAGTCTAGGTACAGATACGCAGTATTTT. This encodes CASSTRQSLGTDTQYF.

This clone was picked up one time. J is TRBJ2-7 and V is TRBV6-5, with 8 bases lining up with TRBD2. In germline, CDR1 is MNHEY, CDR2 SVGAGI. The CDR3 length is 14 residues. Trimming removed 6 bases from V and 0 bases from J; junction bases left unmatched: 4. The DNA of the CDR3 is TGTGCCAGCAGCCTGCGGGGGGCCTCCTACGAGCAGTACTTC. Translated, it gives CASSLRGASYEQYF.

CDR3 nucleotide sequence: TGTGCCAGCAGTTTTCGGGGGACAGGGTTCACCGGGGAGCTGTTTTTT. Translating gives CASSFRGTGFTGELFF. This chain links TRBV28 with TRBJ2-2, with 9 bases fitting TRBD1. CDR1 and CDR2 from the germline V gene are MDHEN and SYDVKM. Trimming took 3 bases from V and 4 from J; bases not matched to a gene: 6. This CDR3 contains 16 residues.

As regards this clone: The junction departs from germline at one end; a sequencing error may be responsible. The chain joins TRBV5-4 to TRBJ1-2; D ambiguous. CDR1 is SGHNT and CDR2 is YYREEE in the germline V gene (reference sequence). The CDR3 loop spans 11 amino acids. As DNA, the CDR3 is TGTGCCAGCAGCTCCCTGGTGGGCAGGTCCTTC. Translating gives CASSSLVGRSF.

V usage is TRBV19 and J usage is TRBJ2-7, with 7 nucleotides matching TRBD2. CDR3 length: 15 amino acids. The germline V gene has CDR1 LNHDA and CDR2 SQIVND (reference sequence). Trimming cost V 3 bases and J 2 bases; bases outside gene matches: 7. The CDR3 protein is CASSMLASGTYEQYF. Here the CDR3 DNA reads TGTGCCAGTAGTATGCTGGCTAGCGGAACCTACGAGCAGTACTTC.

The table lists this clone with a count of one. The CDR3 reads CASSLASLAGGTDTQYF. The CDR3 nucleotides are TGTGCCAGCAGCTTAGCCAGTCTAGCGGGAGGAACAGATACGCAGTATTTT. This chain uses TRBV7-2 with TRBJ2-3; 11 positions agree with TRBD2. The CDR3 has 17 amino acids. Looked up from germline, CDR1 is SGHTA and CDR2 is FQGNSA. V lost 0 bases and J lost 3; bases outside the gene matches: 5.

The CDR3, as DNA: TGTGCCTGGGATACCTCCTTAGCTAGGGGGCGAGAGACCCAGTACTTC. Protein: CAWDTSLARGRETQYF. The V gene is TRBV30, the J gene TRBJ2-5; 7 nucleotides agree with TRBD1. V shed 5 bases, J shed 4 bases, and the junction held 16 bases outside the gene matches. Germline CDR1 is GTSNPN and CDR2 is SVGIG (reference sequence). The CDR3 has 16 amino acids.